This entry concerns a single T cell receptor (beta chain). Following RNA extraction, reverse transcription yielded cDNA that acted as the sequencing template. TCRdb's table, derived via immunoSEQ multiplex PCR, lists solely in-frame clones and lacks some. The table includes tens of thousands of clones, around 54% detected once. This entry belongs to a study of CD8+ T cells in alopecia areata. The CDR3 loop spans 17 amino acids. Trimming removed 3 bases from V and 0 bases from J, with 15 bases in between. The specimen was NKG2D-high CD8+ T cells sorted from blood. The receptor's source is a human donor with alopecia areata. The chain carries TRBV23-1 and TRBJ2-1; D possibly matches TRBD1 or TRBD2 (5 bases each). TRBV23-1 is sorted into the ORF group, with uncertain function. CDR3 DNA: TGCGCCAGCAGTCATCACGGGACGGCAAGCTCCTACAATGAGCAGTTCTTC. Its translation is CASSHHGTASSYNEQFF.